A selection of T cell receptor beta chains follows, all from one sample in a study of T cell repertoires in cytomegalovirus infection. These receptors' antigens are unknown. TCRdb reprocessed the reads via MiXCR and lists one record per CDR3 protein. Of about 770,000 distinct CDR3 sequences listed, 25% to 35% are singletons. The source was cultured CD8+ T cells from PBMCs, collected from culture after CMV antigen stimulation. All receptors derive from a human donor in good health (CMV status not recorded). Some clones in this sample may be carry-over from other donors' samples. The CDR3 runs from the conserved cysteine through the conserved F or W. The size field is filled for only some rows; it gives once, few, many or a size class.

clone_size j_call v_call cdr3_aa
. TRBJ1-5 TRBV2 CASSATGGLQPQHF
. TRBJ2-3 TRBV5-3 CASSYYRVSTDTQYF
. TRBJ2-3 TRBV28 CASSFSPWQGADTQYF
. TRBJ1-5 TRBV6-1 CASSEFRGDLDQPQHF
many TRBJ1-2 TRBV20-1 CSARNQGPYGYTF
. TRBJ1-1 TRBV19 CASSIDLEDLNTEAFF
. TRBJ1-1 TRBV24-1 CATSDEDRHRGAFF
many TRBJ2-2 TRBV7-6 CASSLVEDRSTGELFF
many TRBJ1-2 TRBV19 CASSIGPTLGTF
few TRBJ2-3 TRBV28 CASSLTGFSHRDTQYF
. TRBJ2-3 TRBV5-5 CASSPDWVGMTDTQYF
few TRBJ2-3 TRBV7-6 CASSPDSNGDTQYF
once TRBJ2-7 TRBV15 CATSRVTGSYEQYF
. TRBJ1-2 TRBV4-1 CASSQPGAQGYGYTF
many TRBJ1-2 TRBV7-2 CASKVGVPANYGYTF
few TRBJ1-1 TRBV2 CATVTGNTEAFF
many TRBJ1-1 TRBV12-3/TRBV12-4 CASSSWINTEAFF
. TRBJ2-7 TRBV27 CASSSRQGTTSYEQYF
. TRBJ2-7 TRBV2 CANLGQESYEQYF
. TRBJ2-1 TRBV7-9 CTSSPRGLAGVKVNNEQFF
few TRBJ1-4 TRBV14 CASSQDWAGKARKLFF
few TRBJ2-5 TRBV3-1 CASSQEGERDGSGPQYF
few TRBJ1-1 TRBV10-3 CAISDYTEAFF
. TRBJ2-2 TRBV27 CASRKGQGEITGELFF
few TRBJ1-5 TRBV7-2 CASSPGGPQPQHF
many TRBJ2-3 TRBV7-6 CASSFGQGRTDTQYF
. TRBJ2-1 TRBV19 CASSIGYGGGAVNEQFF
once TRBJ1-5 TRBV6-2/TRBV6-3 CASRLIRGPNQPQHF
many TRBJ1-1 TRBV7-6 CASSLEREAFF
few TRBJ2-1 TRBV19 CASRWGSGGHYNEQFF
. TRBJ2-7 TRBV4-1 CASSQADRWGLHEQYF
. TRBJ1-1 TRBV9 CASASEDTEAFF
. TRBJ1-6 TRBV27 CASRPGLGDSPLHF